The entry below describes one T cell receptor beta chain. The specificity of this receptor is unknown. Within one base of it there is no much larger clone, and no base qualities were kept. Ends trimmed: V by 6 bases, J by 1 base; bases unmatched to a gene: 5. The CDR3 contains 14 residues, cysteine and phenylalanine counted. Only CDR3 DNA remains: 42 bases, in frame from the first base. As encoded in the germline V gene (reference sequence), CDR1 is SEHNR while CDR2 is FQNEAQ. Libraries were constructed by the immunoSEQ multiplex PCR assay. For the multiplex PCR, a mixture combining 60 forward primers for TCR Vbeta segments and 13 reverse primers for TCR Jbeta segments was used. The CDR3 region of rearranged TCR beta genes was amplified from genomic DNA with a multiplex PCR assay. Amplified TCR beta libraries were sequenced as 87-base-pair reads on the Illumina HiSeq System. As for how the authors treated the data: In a later analysis, some 80 million unique TCR beta chains were counted across the 500 to 850 repertoires, and approximately 11 million of these chains were shared by at least two donors. Raw reads were error-corrected and collapsed into unique sequences by a nearest-neighbor algorithm in which closely related sequences were merged to remove PCR and sequencing errors. Alignment of CDR3 sequences to IMGT reference sequences was used to assign V, D and J gene segments. For a sequence to be retained, a match of at least six nucleotides to both a V gene segment and a J gene segment was required. Rearrangements were called productive when the CDR3 lacked stop codons and stayed in frame with V and J; all others were non-productive. Following IMGT convention, CDR3 was defined as the stretch from the second conserved V-encoded cysteine to the conserved J-encoded phenylalanine. In an earlier analysis of around 540 of the donors, sequences lacking an unambiguous match to a single V gene segment were excluded. An earlier analysis of approximately 590 of the donors called V segments functional above 56.7% productive rearrangements and segregating when the between-donor standard deviation exceeded 5%. To diagnose cytomegalovirus status from the catalog of TCR beta chain sequences, a statistical classification framework was built. In a later analysis, TCR nucleotide sequences were compared against IMGT/GENE-DB human TR gene sequences so that V and J genes could be assigned. Using the TCRdist pipeline, a later analysis assigned CDR3 sequences along with most-parsimonious VDJ recombination scenarios. In a later analysis, each TCR beta chain was defined by its CDR3 amino acid sequence together with its V-gene family, and reads without a unique V-gene family were excluded. A later analysis removed 550 to 650 highly shared, low-generation-probability nucleotide sequences to deal with suspected cross-contamination and a sequencing artifact. In a later analysis, a clonal expansion index was calculated for each public chain from normalized within-repertoire ranks of inferred template counts. In a later analysis, generation probabilities were computed using a VDJ recombination model fitted to out-of-frame rearrangements, and the results were checked against IGoR. Hypergeometric tests were used in a later analysis to score TCR-TCR, TCR-HLA and TCR-CMV co-occurrence, with a repertoire-size bias correction applied to the TCR pairs. A later analysis estimated false discovery rates by permuting HLA or CMV assignments 20 times. In a later analysis, co-occurring TCRs were grouped using DBSCAN, and TCRdist sequence similarity was added for clustering within HLA-allele-positive subsets. Repertoires with fewer than 30,000 or more than 120,000 public chains were left out of co-occurrence clustering, as were four to six repertoires with anomalous nucleotide sharing. As stored in TCRdb, this immuneACCESS dataset retains in-frame rearrangements with V and J assigned. A fraction of the clones does not appear; measured against another copy, unresolved V genes explain less than half of the discrepancy, and the remainder lacks a known reason. That table gives V, J and clone size, and the DNA gave D and trimming. The sample table records around 130,000 clones; about four fifths of these occur just once. The top ten clones comprise 3% to 4% of the sample.

The cohort comprised fewer than 700 healthy bone marrow donors. All cohort members were sampled while nominally healthy, although unrecorded immune exposures were likely present. The donor tested CMV seronegative and was one of the 352 seronegative cohort members. Every donor gave a peripheral blood sample, and the peripheral blood mononuclear cells from that sample were used for TCR beta sequencing. Genomic DNA extraction from the blood cell samples was performed with the Qiagen DNeasy Blood Extraction Kit. The data were obtained in a study of cytomegalovirus exposure and HLA in healthy donors (dated by TCRdb to about 2017). For the study in its entirety: An earlier analysis of some 600 of the donors reported about 280 Gb of sequence data and around 110 million unique TCR beta sequences obtained from 150 million to 200 million T cells. An early release covering roughly 640 HLA-typed donors comprised 250 to 350 gigabases of sequencing data and approximately 85 million unique TCR sequences. The genetic ancestry cluster associated with self-reported Caucasian donors included 81% of the roughly 390 genotyped donors. The study aimed to test whether signatures of past pathogen exposure could be identified by cataloging public T cell receptors. The T cell repertoires of about 700 subjects were profiled by immunosequencing and related to cytomegalovirus serostatus. Besides the first cohort of roughly 700 subjects, a separate validation cohort made up of 95 to 150 different subjects was used. High-throughput TCR immunosequencing, statistical association of individual TCRs with disease status, and machine learning were combined to predict cytomegalovirus infection status. A later analysis re-examined previously published TCR beta repertoires from roughly 720 donors and added high-resolution HLA genotyping to investigate patterns of TCR occurrence. In the later analysis, no new phenotypic data were used to find candidate immune exposures; instead, reliance was placed on TCR beta sequences and their occurrence across donors. An earlier analysis of several hundred of the donors applied high-throughput TCR beta sequencing to assess whether each TCR beta V gene segment acted as functional or pseudogenic. Donor age, sex, ethnicity and CMV serostatus were collected together with the repertoire data. A later genetic analysis used genome-wide SNP genotypes for about three fifths of the 666 donors, treating that subset as a discovery cohort. Every repertoire in the discovery cohort had been generated on one and the same sequencing platform. Class I and class II HLA loci were covered by the typing at four-digit resolution. The number of typed donors differed by locus: about 629-630 for A, B, C, DRB1 and DQB1; 522 for DQA1; some 590 for DPA1; and approximately 450 for DPB1. Roughly 5 DR-DQ haplotypes were handled as single units for association and clustering, since linkage in the cohort was strong. On average, 235,054 unique TCR beta nucleotide sequences were sequenced per donor among 398 genotyped donors of the cohort, with about 17% of those sequences being non-productive. General conclusions and limits of the study: Because HLA typing was missing for some donors at each locus, association tests included only the typed subset. Correlated functional status among segregating V segments might reflect linkage disequilibrium, but an unknown experimental factor could not be ruled out. Roughly uniform sequencing depth across donors was assumed in presence/absence analyses, although this assumption may not hold. In vitro tests confirmed that a few of the cytomegalovirus-associated TCR beta chains recognize cytomegalovirus antigens. For the cohort, immune exposure information was limited to CMV serostatus. Cytomegalovirus status was reported to be diagnosed by the classifier with high specificity and sensitivity in both the original and validation cohorts. An association between a missense DCLRE1C variant and V-gene and J-gene trimming of TCR beta chains was found in a later genetic analysis and replicated in an independent cohort. Broadly in line with IMGT annotations, most TCR beta V segments showed up in productive rearrangements about 87% or about 30% of the time in an earlier analysis of 587 of the donors. The sequencing pipeline was judged likely to have produced a cluster of highly shared sequence variants as a technical artifact. A further reported finding was that TCR beta sequences accurately predicted the HLA-A and HLA-B alleles for most subjects in the first cohort. A later analysis found that TCR association rates varied across HLA loci, with DRB1 alleles showing the most associated TCRs and HLA-C alleles the fewest. According to the authors, the approach could potentially be generalized to other disease states and immunological phenotypes. Because counts were too low, roughly 16 rarely observed V segments, including chromosome 9 orphons, were excluded from the earlier analysis of roughly 580 of the donors. Because the 87-base-pair reads could not distinguish some IMGT-functional V segments, including TRBV6-2 and TRBV6-3, those segments were excluded. Specific HLA alleles were associated with 15,000 to 20,000 TCR beta sequences at a false discovery rate of 0.05 in a later analysis. Compared with equally common non-associated chains, HLA-associated TCR beta chains in a later analysis were more clonally expanded and had lower generation probabilities. Most CMV-associated TCR beta chains appeared to be HLA-restricted in a later analysis, and the HLA associations seemed to be driven largely by CMV exposure. A total of fewer than 200 TCR beta chains were listed by the study as associated with cytomegalovirus. When HLA alleles, especially DR and DQ, strongly co-occurred, TCR associations were difficult to assign to individual alleles. Most TCR sequences were seen in very few donors, while some public TCRs were found in many individuals. Several of the top co-occurrence clusters appeared to be linked to parvovirus B19, influenza, CMV and Epstein-Barr virus, according to a later analysis. According to a later genetic analysis, donors in an Asian-associated ancestry cluster had fewer N-insertions in productive TCRs than the approximately 670-donor mean. Only TCR beta chains were sequenced in this cohort, and the absence of alpha or paired-chain data limited detectable features.

This receptor was identified in a woman in her thirties or forties in good health and CMV-seronegative. The specimen was PBMCs. The sequence links TRBV7-9 to TRBJ2-7; TRBD2 agrees with 8 junctional bases. CDR3 protein: CASSPTSASYEQYF. In nucleotides, the sequence is TGTGCCAGCAGTCCGACTAGCGCTTCCTACGAGCAGTACTTC.